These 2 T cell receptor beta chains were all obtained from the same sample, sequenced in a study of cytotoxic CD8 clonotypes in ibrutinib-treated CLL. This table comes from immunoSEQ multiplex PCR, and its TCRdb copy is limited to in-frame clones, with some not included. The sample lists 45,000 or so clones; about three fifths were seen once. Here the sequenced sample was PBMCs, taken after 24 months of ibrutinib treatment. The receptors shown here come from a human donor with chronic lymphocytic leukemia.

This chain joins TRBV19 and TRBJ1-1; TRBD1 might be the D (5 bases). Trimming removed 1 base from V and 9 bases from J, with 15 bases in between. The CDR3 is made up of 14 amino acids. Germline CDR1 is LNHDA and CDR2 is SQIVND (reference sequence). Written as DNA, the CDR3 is TGTGCCAGTAGTATAGGTCAGGGCAGGGCTCAAGCTTTCTTT. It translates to CASSIGQGRAQAFF.

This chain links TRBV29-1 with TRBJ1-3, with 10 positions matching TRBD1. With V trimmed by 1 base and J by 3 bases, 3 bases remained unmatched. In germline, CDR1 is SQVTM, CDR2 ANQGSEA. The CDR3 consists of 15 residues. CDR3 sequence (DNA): TGCAGCGTTGAAGGGACAGGGGGTGGTGGAAACACCATATATTTT. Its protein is CSVEGTGGGGNTIYF.